The 15 T cell receptor beta chains below all came from one sample that was sequenced in a study of type 1 regulatory T cells. Study-wide results and limits: Compared with non-Tr1 cells, Tr1 cells showed a narrower TCR repertoire.

Each CDR3 protein gets one entry after TCRdb re-called the reads with MiXCR. The sample lists 60,000 to 75,000 distinct CDR3 sequences, more than 20% occurring once. These TCRs are of unknown antigen specificity. Sequencing input: cultured type 1 regulatory T (Tr1) cells, either the whole culture or a sorted fraction (not recorded which). Receptors originate from a human donor in good health.

The rearrangement joins TRBV7-2 to TRBJ2-7; D unclear. The CDR3 runs to 13 residues. The V end was cut by 5 bases, the J end by 13 bases, with 21 bases between. CDR1 SGHTA and CDR2 FQGNSA come from the germline V gene. DNA for the CDR3: TGTGCCAGCAGCACCCAACCGCTCCGGACCTCCTACTTC. This sequence encodes CASSTQPLRTSYF.

This chain links TRBV5-6 with TRBJ2-2; 7 bases match TRBD1. CDR1 SGHDT and CDR2 YYEEEE come from the germline V gene. Germline trimming cut 2 bases from V and 5 bases from J; bases unmatched to any gene: 3. This CDR3 contains 14 residues. The CDR3 nucleotides read TGTGCCAGCAGCTTAGGGGGCGGAACCGGGGAGCTGTTTTTT. Protein: CASSLGGGTGELFF.

The table lists this clonotype with a few counts. The chain uses TRBV5-1 and TRBJ1-1; TRBD1 might be the D (6 bases). Per the germline V gene, CDR1 is SGHRS and CDR2 is YFSETQ. V lost 5 bases to trimming and J lost 0 bases, with 11 bases between them. This CDR3 comprises 14 residues. CDR3 in amino acids: CASRGATVNTEAFF. CDR3 in DNA: TGCGCCAGCAGGGGGGCGACTGTGAACACTGAAGCTTTCTTT.

The V call is TRBV7-2, the J call TRBJ1-5; possible D gene TRBD1, 5 bases. Germline-derived CDR1 and CDR2 are SGHTA and FQGNSA. This CDR3 region has 13 residues. V was pared by 5 bases and J by 5 bases, with 10 bases between. Here the CDR3 DNA reads TGTGCCAGCAGCATAGGCAGGGATCAGCCCCAGCATTTT. It codes for CASSIGRDQPQHF.

This chain links TRBV3-1 with TRBJ2-1; 11 positions match TRBD2. Germline V CDR1 and CDR2: LGHDT, YNNKEL (reference sequence). This CDR3 region has 16 residues. The V segment lost 3 bases and the J segment 10 bases; nucleotides outside the gene matches: 11. CDR3 in amino acids: CASSQMGLAELREQFF. DNA for the CDR3: TGTGCCAGCAGCCAGATGGGACTAGCGGAGTTGCGGGAGCAGTTCTTC.

V usage is TRBV5-6 and J usage is TRBJ2-5; TRBD1 or TRBD2 may be the D gene (5 bases each). The length of the CDR3 is 13 residues. CDR1 and CDR2 from the germline V gene are SGHDT and YYEEEE. V gave up 3 bases and J gave up 6 bases, with 12 bases separating them. The DNA for the CDR3 is TGTGCCAGCAGCTGGGGGACCCAGAAGACCCAGTACTTC. Translation: CASSWGTQKTQYF.

This clonotype was seen at least ten times. This chain connects TRBV10-2 to TRBJ2-3; D may match TRBD1 or TRBD2 (5 bases each). V gave up 5 bases and J gave up 2 bases, with 8 bases separating them. CDR3 length: 13 residues. Per the germline V gene, CDR1 is WSHSY and CDR2 is SAAADI. The CDR3 reads CASSWDLTDTQYF. The CDR3 DNA follows: TGCGCCAGCAGTTGGGACCTCACAGATACGCAGTATTTT.

This clonotype is a singleton in its sample. One end of the junction fails to match germline, which may point to a read error. The chain uses TRBV28 and TRBJ2-1; D might be TRBD1 (6 bases). CDR3 length equals 15 residues. CDR1 is MDHEN and CDR2 is SYDVKM in the germline V gene. Written as DNA, the CDR3 is TGTACCAGCAGTTTATGGTTAATAGGGGGCAATGAGCAGTTCTTC. Protein: CTSSLWLIGGNEQFF.

Many counts were recorded for this clonotype. The chain carries TRBV5-1 and TRBJ2-2, with 10 nucleotides matching TRBD2. Germline V lookup: CDR1 SGHRS, CDR2 YFSETQ. V shed 0 bases, J shed 6 bases, and the junction held 5 bases outside the gene matches. The CDR3 loop spans 16 amino acids. The CDR3 protein is CASSLVLSGRPGELFF. DNA for the CDR3: TGCGCCAGCAGCTTGGTCCTTAGCGGGAGGCCCGGGGAGCTGTTTTTT. Based on the CDR3 plus reference TRBV5-1 and TRBJ2-2, the full variable domain is KAGVTQTPRYLIKTRGQQVTLSCSPISGHRSVSWYQQTPGQGLQFLFEYFSETQRNKGNFPGRFSGRQFSNSRSEMNVSTLELGDSALYLCASSLVLSGRPGELFFGEGSRLTVL.

This clonotype was observed a handful of times. The chain uses TRBV20-1 and TRBJ1-3; maybe TRBD1 (6 bases). Germline V gene sequence: CDR1 DFQATT, CDR2 SNEGSKA (reference sequence). CDR3 size: 14 residues. V dropped 6 bases and J dropped 4 bases, with 16 bases sitting between them. CDR3 amino acids: CSAPQGSSGNTIYF. In nucleotides, the CDR3 is TGCAGTGCCCCACAGGGCTCATCCGGAAACACCATATATTTT.

This chain uses TRBV29-1 with TRBJ2-5, with 7 bases that match TRBD1. The CDR3 spans 12 residues. The germline V gene has CDR1 SQVTM and CDR2 ANQGSEA. The J segment lost 6 bases and the V segment lost 6 bases, leaving 7 bases of the junction unmatched. CDR3 sequence (DNA): TGCAGCGTGGAACGACAGGGAAAGACCCAGTACTTC. Translating gives CSVERQGKTQYF.

This clonotype has only a few counts. This rearrangement joins TRBV24-1 to TRBJ1-4, with 7 nucleotides matching TRBD1. The CDR3 is made up of 15 amino acids. V lost 2 bases and J lost 8; bases outside the gene matches: 7. Germline-derived CDR1 and CDR2 are KGHDR and SFDVKD. The chain's CDR3 is CATSDSRTGGEKLFF. CDR3 nucleotides: TGTGCCACCAGTGATTCCCGGACAGGCGGAGAAAAACTGTTTTTT.

The CDR3 sequence: CSASRVRDYEQYF. The DNA of the CDR3 is TGCAGTGCTAGCCGGGTCAGGGACTACGAGCAGTACTTC. The rearrangement links TRBV20-1 to TRBJ2-7; maybe TRBD1 (5 bases). Germline V gene sequence: CDR1 DFQATT, CDR2 SNEGSKA (reference sequence). This CDR3 has 13 residues. V lost 3 bases and J lost 3, with 12 bases in between.

The chain couples TRBV7-8 to TRBJ2-1; D is tentatively TRBD1 or TRBD2 (5 bases each). V was pared by 0 bases and J by 2 bases, with 5 bases between. The CDR3 is 14 residues long. The V gene's germline CDR1 is SGHVS and CDR2 FQNEAQ. In DNA form, the CDR3 reads TGTGCCAGCAGCTTAGCGGGGGCCTACAATGAGCAGTTCTTC. Amino acids: CASSLAGAYNEQFF.

This clonotype has just a few counts. This sequence joins TRBV20-1 and TRBJ2-7; no definite D call. The CDR3 has 12 residues. V gave up 3 bases and J gave up 0 bases, with 6 bases separating them. CDR1 DFQATT and CDR2 SNEGSKA come from the germline V gene (reference sequence). The CDR3 spells CSASGLSYEQYF. In DNA form, the CDR3 reads TGCAGTGCTAGCGGCCTCTCCTACGAGCAGTACTTC.